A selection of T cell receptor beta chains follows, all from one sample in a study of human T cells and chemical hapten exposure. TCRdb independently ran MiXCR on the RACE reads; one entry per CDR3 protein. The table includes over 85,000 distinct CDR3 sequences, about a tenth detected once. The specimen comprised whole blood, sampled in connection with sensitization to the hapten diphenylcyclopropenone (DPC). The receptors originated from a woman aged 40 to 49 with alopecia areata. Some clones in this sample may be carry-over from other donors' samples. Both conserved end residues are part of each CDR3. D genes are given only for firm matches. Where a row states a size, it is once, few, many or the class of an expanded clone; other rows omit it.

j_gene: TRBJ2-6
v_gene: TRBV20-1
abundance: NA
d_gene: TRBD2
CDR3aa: CSAGLAGESGANVLTF
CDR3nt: TGCAGTGCCGGACTAGCGGGAGAGTCTGGGGCCAACGTCCTGACTTTC

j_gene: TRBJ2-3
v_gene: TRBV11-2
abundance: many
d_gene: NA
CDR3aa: CASSPRVRTDTQYF
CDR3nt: TGTGCCAGCAGCCCGCGCGTGCGGACAGATACGCAGTATTTT

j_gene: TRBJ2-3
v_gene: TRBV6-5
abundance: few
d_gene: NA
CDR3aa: CASRVGDTQYF
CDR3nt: TGTGCCAGCAGGGTGGGAGATACGCAGTATTTT

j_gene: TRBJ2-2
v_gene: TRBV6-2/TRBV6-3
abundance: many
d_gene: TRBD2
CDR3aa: CATHRGGATGELFF
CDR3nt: TGTGCCACCCACCGGGGGGGCGCAACCGGGGAGCTGTTTTTT

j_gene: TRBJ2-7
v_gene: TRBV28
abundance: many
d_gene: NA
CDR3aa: CASSLLEYEQYF
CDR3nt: TGTGCCAGCAGTTTACTTGAGTACGAGCAGTACTTC

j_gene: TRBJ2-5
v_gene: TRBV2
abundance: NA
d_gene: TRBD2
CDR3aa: CASRGSGGSPKETQYF
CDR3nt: TGTGCCAGCAGGGGAAGCGGGGGCTCCCCGAAGGAGACCCAGTACTTC

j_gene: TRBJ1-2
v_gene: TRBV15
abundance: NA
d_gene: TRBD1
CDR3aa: CATSSRQGAPGYTF
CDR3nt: TGTGCCACCAGCAGTAGACAGGGGGCGCCTGGCTACACCTTC

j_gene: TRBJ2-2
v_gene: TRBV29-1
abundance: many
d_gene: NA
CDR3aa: CSVALVVGELFF
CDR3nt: TGCAGCGTTGCGCTAGTTGTTGGGGAGCTGTTTTTT

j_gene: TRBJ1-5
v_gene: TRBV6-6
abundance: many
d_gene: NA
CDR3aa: CASSQETGLNNQPQHF
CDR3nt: TGTGCCAGCAGTCAGGAGACGGGACTGAACAATCAGCCCCAGCATTTT

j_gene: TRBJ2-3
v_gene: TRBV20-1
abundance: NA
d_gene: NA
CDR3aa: CSARDPGPQRDTQYF
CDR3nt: TGCAGTGCTAGGGACCCTGGGCCACAAAGGGATACGCAGTATTTT

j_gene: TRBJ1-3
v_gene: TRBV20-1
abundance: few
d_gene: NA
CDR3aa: CSAPSGGSGNTIYF
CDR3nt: TGCAGTGCTCCCAGTGGGGGCTCTGGAAACACCATATATTTT

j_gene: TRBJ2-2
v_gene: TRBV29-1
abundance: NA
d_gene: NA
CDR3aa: CSVEDAGANTGELFF
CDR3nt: TGCAGCGTTGAAGACGCAGGGGCGAACACCGGGGAGCTGTTTTTT

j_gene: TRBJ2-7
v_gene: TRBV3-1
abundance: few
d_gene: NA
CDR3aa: CASSQEVVLSYEQYF
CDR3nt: TGTGCCAGCAGCCAAGAAGTAGTCCTCTCCTACGAGCAGTACTTC

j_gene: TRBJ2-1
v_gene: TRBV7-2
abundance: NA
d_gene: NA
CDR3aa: CASSLMGTNEQFF
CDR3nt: TGTGCCAGCAGCTTAATGGGAACGAATGAGCAGTTCTTC

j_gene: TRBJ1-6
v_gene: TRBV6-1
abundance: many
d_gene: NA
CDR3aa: CASSANSPLHF
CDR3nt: TGTGCCAGCAGTGCTAATTCACCCCTCCACTTT

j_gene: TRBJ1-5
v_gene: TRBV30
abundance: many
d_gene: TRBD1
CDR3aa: CALAGQGNQPQHF
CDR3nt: TGTGCCTTAGCGGGACAGGGAAATCAGCCCCAGCATTTT

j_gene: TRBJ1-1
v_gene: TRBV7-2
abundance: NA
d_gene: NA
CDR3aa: CASSLSWTALNTEAFF
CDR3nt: TGTGCCAGCAGCTTATCTTGGACAGCTCTGAACACTGAAGCTTTCTTT

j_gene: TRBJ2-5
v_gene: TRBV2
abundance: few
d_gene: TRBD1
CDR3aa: CASRPRTGGSETQYF
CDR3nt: TGTGCCAGCAGACCCAGGACAGGGGGATCGGAGACCCAGTACTTC

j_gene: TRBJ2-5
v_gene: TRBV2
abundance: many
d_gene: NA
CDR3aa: CASCPRRAETQYF
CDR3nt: TGTGCCAGTTGTCCTCGGCGGGCAGAGACCCAGTACTTC

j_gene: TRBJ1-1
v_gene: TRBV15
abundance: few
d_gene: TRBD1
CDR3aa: CATSTPGQEEAFF
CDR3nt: TGTGCCACCAGCACCCCGGGACAGGAGGAGGCTTTCTTT

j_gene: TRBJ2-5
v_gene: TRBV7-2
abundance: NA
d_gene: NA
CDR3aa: CASSWDKETQYF
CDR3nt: TGTGCCAGCAGCTGGGACAAAGAGACCCAGTACTTC

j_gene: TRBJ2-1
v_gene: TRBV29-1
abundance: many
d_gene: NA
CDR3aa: CSGGGTYNEQFF
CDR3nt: TGCAGCGGGGGAGGAACCTACAATGAGCAGTTCTTC

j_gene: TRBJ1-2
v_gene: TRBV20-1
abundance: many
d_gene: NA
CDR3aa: CSAPAGSYGYTF
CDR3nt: TGCAGTGCTCCGGCCGGCTCATATGGCTACACCTTC

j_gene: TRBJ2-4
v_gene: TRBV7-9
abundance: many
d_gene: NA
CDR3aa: CASSLAGLAKNIQYF
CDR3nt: TGTGCCAGCAGCTTAGCGGGGTTAGCCAAAAACATTCAGTACTTC

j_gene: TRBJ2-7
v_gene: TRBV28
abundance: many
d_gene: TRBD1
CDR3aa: CASKTPSGQGAREQYF
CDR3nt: TGTGCCAGCAAAACCCCATCGGGACAGGGGGCTCGCGAGCAGTACTTC

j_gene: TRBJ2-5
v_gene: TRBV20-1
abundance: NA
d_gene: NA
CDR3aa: CSARLHAAETQYF
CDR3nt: TGCAGTGCTAGGCTCCATGCCGCCGAGACCCAGTACTTC

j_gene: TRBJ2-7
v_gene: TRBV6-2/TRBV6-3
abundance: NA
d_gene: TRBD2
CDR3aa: CASSRGLAGYEQYF
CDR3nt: TGTGCCAGCAGTCGGGGACTAGCGGGGTACGAGCAGTACTTC

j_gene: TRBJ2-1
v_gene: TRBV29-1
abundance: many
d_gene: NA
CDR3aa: CSALKSENEQFF
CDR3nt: TGCAGCGCCCTAAAGTCAGAGAATGAGCAGTTCTTC

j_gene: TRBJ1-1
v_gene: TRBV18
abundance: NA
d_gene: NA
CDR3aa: CASSPGLAGTEAFF
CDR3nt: TGTGCCAGCTCACCAGGGCTGGCCGGCACTGAAGCTTTCTTT

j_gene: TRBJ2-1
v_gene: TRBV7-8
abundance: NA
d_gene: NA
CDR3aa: CASSSTREYNEQFF
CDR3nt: TGTGCCAGCAGCTCGACGAGGGAGTACAATGAGCAGTTCTTC

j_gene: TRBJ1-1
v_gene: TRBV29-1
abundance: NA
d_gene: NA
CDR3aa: CSVDPGGRGEAFF
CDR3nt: TGCAGCGTTGACCCTGGTGGGCGAGGTGAAGCTTTCTTT

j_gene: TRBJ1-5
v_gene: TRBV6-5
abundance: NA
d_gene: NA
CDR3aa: CASSWQGDQPQHF
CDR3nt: TGTGCCAGCAGTTGGCAGGGAGATCAGCCCCAGCATTTT

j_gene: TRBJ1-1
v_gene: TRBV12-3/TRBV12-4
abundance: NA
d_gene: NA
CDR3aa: CASSFGMNTEAFF
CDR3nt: TGTGCCAGCAGTTTCGGGATGAACACTGAAGCTTTCTTT

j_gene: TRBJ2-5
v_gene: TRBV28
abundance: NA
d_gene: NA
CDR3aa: CASSSGGQETQYF
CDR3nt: TGTGCCAGCAGTTCAGGCGGACAAGAGACCCAGTACTTC

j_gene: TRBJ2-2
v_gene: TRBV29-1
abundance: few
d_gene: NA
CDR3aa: CSVVLGAGNTGELFF
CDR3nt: TGCAGCGTTGTTTTGGGGGCGGGGAACACCGGGGAGCTGTTTTTT

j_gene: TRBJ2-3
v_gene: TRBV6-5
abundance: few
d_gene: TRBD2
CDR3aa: CASSYGGLAGGDTQYF
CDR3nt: TGTGCCAGCAGTTACGGTGGACTAGCGGGAGGGGATACGCAGTATTTT

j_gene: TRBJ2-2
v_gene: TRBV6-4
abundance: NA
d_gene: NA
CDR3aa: CASSAPGGELFF
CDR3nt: TGTGCCAGCAGTGCGCCCGGAGGGGAGCTGTTTTTT

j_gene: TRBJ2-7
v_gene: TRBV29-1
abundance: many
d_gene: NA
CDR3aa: CSVGAGRSYEQYF
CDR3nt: TGCAGCGTTGGGGCGGGACGGTCCTACGAGCAGTACTTC

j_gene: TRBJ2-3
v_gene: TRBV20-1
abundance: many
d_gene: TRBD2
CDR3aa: CSARSSGGTDTQYF
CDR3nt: TGCAGTGCTCGATCTAGCGGCGGCACAGATACGCAGTATTTT

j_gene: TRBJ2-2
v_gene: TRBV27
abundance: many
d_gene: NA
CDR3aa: CASSFGGELFF
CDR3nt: TGTGCCAGCAGTTTCGGCGGGGAGCTGTTTTTT

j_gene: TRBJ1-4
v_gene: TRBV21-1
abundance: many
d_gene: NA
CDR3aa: CASSKALSDTYFATNEKLFF
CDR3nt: TGTGCCAGCAGCAAAGCGCTGTCGGACACCTACTTTGCAACTAATGAAAAACTGTTTTTT

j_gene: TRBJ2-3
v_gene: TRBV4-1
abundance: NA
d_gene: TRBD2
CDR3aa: CAGSSGTSLTDTQYF
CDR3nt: TGCGCCGGCAGCTCCGGGACTAGCCTCACAGATACGCAGTATTTT

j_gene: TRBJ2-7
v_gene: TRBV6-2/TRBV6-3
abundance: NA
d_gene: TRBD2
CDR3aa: CASSYSWTSGRWQYF
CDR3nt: TGTGCCAGCAGTTACTCCTGGACTAGCGGGAGGTGGCAGTACTTC

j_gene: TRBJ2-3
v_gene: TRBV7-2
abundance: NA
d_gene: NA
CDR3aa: CASSFFGKRADTQYF
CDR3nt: TGTGCCAGCAGCTTTTTCGGGAAAAGGGCAGATACGCAGTATTTT

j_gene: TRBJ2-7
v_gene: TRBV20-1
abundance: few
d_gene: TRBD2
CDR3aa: CSAMGLAGSLEQYF
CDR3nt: TGCAGTGCTATGGGGCTAGCGGGATCGTTGGAGCAGTACTTC

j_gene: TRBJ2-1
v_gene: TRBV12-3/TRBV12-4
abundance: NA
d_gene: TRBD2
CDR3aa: CASSLAWTSGPYNEQFF
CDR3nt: TGTGCCAGCAGTTTAGCTTGGACTAGCGGGCCTTACAATGAGCAGTTCTTC